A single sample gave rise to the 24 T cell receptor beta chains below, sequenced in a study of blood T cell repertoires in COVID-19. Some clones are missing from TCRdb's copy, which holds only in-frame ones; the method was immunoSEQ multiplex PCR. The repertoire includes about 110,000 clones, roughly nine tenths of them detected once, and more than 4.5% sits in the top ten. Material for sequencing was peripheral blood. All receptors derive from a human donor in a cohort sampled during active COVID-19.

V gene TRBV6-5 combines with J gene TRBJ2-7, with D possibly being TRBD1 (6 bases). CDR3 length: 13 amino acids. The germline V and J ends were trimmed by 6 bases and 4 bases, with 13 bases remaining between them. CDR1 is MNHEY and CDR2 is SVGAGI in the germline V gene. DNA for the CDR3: TGTGCCAGCAGACAGGGAAGGTTATACGAGCAGTACTTC. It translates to CASRQGRLYEQYF.

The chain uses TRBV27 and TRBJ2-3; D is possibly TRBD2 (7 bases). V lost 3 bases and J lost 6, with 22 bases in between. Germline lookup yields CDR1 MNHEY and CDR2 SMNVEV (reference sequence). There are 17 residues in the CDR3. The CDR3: CASSFYWGGANADTQYF. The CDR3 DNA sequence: TGTGCCAGCAGTTTCTATTGGGGGGGCGCAAACGCGGATACGCAGTATTTT.

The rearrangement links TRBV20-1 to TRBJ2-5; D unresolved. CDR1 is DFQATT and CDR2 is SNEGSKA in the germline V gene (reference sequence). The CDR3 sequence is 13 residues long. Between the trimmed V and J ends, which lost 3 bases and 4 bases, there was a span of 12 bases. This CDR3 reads CSASVAATETQYF. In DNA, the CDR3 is TGCAGTGCTAGTGTAGCAGCCACAGAGACCCAGTACTTC.

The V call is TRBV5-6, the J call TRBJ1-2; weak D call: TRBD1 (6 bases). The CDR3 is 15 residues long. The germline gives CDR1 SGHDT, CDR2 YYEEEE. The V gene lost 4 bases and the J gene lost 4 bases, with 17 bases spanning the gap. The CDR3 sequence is CASSPTGGQLYGYTF. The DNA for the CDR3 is TGTGCCAGCAGCCCGACCGGGGGGCAGCTCTATGGCTACACCTTC. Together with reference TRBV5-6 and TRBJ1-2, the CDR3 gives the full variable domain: DAGVTQSPTHLIKTRGQQVTLRCSPKSGHDTVSWYQQALGQGPQFIFQYYEEEERQRGNFPDRFSGHQFPNYSSELNVNALLLGDSALYLCASSPTGGQLYGYTFGSGTRLTVV.

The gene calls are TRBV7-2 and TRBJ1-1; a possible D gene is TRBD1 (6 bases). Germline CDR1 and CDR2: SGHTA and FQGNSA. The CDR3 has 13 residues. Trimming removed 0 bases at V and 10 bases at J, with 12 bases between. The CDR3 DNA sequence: TGTGCCAGCAGCTTAGCCGTGACAGGTAGAGCTTTCTTT. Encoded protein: CASSLAVTGRAFF.

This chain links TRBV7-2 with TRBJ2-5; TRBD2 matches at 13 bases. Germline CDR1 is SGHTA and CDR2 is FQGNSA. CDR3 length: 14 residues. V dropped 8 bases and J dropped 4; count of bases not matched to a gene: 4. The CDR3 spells CASGLAGAGETQYF. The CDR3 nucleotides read TGTGCCAGCGGACTAGCGGGAGCTGGAGAGACCCAGTACTTC. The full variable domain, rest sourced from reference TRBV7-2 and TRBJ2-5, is GAGVSQSPSNKVTEKGKDVELRCDPISGHTALYWYRQSLGQGLEFLIYFQGNSAPDKSGLPSDRFSAERTGGSVSTLTIQRTQQEDSAVYLCASGLAGAGETQYFGPGTRLLVL.

This CDR3 reads CASSISGGRAYNEQFF. CDR3 DNA: TGTGCCAGTAGTATTTCGGGCGGGAGGGCATACAATGAGCAGTTCTTC. V and J are TRBV19 and TRBJ2-1; 9 bases are shared with TRBD2. Trimming cost V 3 bases and J 4 bases; bases outside gene matches: 7. This CDR3 has 16 residues. Germline CDR1 reads LNHDA; CDR2 reads SQIVND (reference sequence).

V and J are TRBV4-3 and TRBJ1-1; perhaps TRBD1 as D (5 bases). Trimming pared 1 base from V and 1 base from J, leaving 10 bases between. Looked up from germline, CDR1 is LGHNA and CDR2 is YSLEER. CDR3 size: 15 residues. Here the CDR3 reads CASSQGQNKNTEAFF. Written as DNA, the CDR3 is TGCGCCAGCAGCCAAGGACAGAATAAGAACACTGAAGCTTTCTTT.

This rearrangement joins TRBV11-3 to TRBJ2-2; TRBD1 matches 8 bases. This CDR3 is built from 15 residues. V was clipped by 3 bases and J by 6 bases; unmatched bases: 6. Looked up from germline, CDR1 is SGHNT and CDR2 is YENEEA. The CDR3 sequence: CASSFVSTGAGELFF. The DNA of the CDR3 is TGTGCCAGCAGCTTCGTCTCGACAGGGGCCGGGGAGCTGTTTTTT.

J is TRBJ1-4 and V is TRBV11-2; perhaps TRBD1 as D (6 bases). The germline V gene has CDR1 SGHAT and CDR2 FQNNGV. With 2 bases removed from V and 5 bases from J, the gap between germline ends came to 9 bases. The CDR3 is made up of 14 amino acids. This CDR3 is CASSLRDNNEKLFF. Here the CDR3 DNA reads TGTGCCAGCAGCTTAAGGGACAACAATGAAAAACTGTTTTTT. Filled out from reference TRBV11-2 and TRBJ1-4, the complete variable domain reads EAGVAQSPRYKIIEKRQSVAFWCNPISGHATLYWYQQILGQGPKLLIQFQNNGVVDDSQLPKDRFSAERLKGVDSTLKIQPAKLEDSAVYLCASSLRDNNEKLFFGSGTQLSVL.

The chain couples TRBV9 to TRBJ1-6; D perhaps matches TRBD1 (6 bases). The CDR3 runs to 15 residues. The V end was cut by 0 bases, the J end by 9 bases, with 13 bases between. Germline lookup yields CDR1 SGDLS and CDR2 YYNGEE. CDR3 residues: CASSVASGGASPLHF. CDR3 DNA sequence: TGTGCCAGCAGCGTAGCCTCGGGGGGGGCTTCACCCCTCCACTTT.

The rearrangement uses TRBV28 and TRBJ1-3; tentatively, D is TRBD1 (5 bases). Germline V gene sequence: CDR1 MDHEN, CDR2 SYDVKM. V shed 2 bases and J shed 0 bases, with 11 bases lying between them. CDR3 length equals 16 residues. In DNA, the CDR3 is TGTGCCAGCAGTTTAGGCCCAGGGAACTCTGGAAACACCATATATTTT. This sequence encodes CASSLGPGNSGNTIYF.

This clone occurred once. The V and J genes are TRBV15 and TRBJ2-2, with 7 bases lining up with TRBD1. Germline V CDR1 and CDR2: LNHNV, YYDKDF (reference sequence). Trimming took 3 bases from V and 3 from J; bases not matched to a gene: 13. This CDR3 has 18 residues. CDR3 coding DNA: TGTGCCACCAGCAGGAGACTAACAGGGGTCACGGACACCGGGGAGCTGTTTTTT. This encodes CATSRRLTGVTDTGELFF. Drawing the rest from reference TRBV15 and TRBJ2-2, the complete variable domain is DAMVIQNPRYQVTQFGKPVTLSCSQTLNHNVMYWYQQKSSQAPKLLFHYYDKDFNNEADTPDNFQSRRPNTSFCFLDIRSPGLGDTAMYLCATSRRLTGVTDTGELFFGEGSRLTVL.

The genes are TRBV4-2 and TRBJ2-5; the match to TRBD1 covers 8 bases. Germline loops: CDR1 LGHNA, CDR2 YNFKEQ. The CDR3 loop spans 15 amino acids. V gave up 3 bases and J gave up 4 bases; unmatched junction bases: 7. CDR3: CASSQDRAGRETQYF. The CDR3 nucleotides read TGTGCCAGCAGCCAGGACAGGGCGGGTAGAGAGACCCAGTACTTC.

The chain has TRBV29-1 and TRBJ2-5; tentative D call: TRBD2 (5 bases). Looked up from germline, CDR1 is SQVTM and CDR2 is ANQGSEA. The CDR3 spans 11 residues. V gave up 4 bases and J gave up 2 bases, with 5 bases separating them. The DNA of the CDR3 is TGCAGCGTTGGACTACAAGAGACCCAGTACTTC. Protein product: CSVGLQETQYF.

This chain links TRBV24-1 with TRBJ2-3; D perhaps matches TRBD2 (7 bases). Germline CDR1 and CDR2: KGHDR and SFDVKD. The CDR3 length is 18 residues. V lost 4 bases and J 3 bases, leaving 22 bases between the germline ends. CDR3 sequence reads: CATSEPPTAGARTDTQYF. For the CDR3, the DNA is TGTGCCACCAGTGAACCCCCGACGGCGGGGGCACGGACAGATACGCAGTATTTT.

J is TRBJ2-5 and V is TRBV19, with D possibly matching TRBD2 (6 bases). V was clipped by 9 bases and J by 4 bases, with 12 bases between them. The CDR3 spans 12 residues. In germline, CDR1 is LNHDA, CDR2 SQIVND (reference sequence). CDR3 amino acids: CASGRGGETQYF. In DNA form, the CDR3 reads TGTGCCAGCGGGCGGGGTGGAGAGACCCAGTACTTC.

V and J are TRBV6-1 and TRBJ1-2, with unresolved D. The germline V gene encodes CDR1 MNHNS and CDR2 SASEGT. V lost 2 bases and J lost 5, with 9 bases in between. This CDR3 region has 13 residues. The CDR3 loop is CASSELAEYGYTF. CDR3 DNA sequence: TGTGCCAGCAGTGAATTGGCAGAATATGGCTACACCTTC.

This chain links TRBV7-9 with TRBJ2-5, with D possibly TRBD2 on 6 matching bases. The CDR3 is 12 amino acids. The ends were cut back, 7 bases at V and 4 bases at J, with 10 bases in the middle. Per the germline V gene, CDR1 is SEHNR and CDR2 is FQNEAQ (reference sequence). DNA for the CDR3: TGTGCCAGCAACCCCGGGGGAGAGACCCAGTACTTC. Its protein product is CASNPGGETQYF.

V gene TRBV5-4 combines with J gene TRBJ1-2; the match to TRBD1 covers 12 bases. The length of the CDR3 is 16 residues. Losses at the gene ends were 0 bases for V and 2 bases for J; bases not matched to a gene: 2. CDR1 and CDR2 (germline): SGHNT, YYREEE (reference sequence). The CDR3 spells CASSLGDRGRNYGYTF. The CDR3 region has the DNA TGTGCCAGCAGCTTGGGGGACAGGGGGCGCAACTATGGCTACACCTTC.

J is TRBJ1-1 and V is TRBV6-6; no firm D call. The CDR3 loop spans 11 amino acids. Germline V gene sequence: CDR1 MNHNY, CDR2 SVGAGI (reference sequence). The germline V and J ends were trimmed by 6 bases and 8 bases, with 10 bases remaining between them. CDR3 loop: CASSHRWEAFF. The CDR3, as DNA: TGTGCCAGCAGCCACCGGTGGGAAGCTTTCTTT.

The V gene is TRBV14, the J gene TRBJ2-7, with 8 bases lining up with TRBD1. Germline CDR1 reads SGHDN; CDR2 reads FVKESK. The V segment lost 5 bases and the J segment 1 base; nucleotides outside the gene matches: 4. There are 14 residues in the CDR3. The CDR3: CASSSRDRSYEQYF. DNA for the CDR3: TGTGCCAGCAGCAGCCGGGACAGGTCCTACGAGCAGTACTTC.

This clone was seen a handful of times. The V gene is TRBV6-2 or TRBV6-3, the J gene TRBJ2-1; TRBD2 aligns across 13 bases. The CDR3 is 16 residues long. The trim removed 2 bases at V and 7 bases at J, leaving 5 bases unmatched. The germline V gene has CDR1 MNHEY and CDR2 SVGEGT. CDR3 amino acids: CASSYRGLAGVNEQFF. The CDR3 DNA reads TGTGCCAGCAGTTACCGAGGACTAGCGGGAGTTAATGAGCAGTTCTTC.

The chain's CDR3 is CASSNLGTGYGYTF. The DNA for the CDR3 is TGTGCCAGTAGTAACCTGGGGACAGGCTATGGCTACACCTTC. This sequence joins TRBV19 and TRBJ1-2; TRBD1 agrees at 8 bases. The junction had 5 bases not matched to a gene; V was cut back by 4 bases and J by 4 bases. CDR1 and CDR2 (germline): LNHDA, SQIVND (reference sequence). The CDR3 has 14 residues.